Listed below are T cell receptor beta chains from one sample, sequenced in a study of T cells in Graves' hyperthyroidism and ophthalmopathy. TCRdb reprocessed the multiplex PCR reads with MiXCR, giving one entry per CDR3 protein. Of around 720,000 distinct CDR3 sequences listed, approximately 36% were seen once; the top ten hold less than 35%. The sequencing sample was made of blood. Receptors originate from a woman aged 40 to 50 with Graves' hyperthyroidism. The conserved cysteine and the conserved F or W are not part of the CDR3 here. The listing skips clone size in some rows; elsewhere it reads once, few, many or a size class.

J,V,size,length,CDR3
TRBJ2-2,TRBV2,many,13,ASSDLAGGIRELF
TRBJ2-7,TRBV6-5,many,11,ASGGEGTYEQY
TRBJ1-5,TRBV24-1,many,10,ATSDPRGAQH
TRBJ1-1,TRBV12-3/TRBV12-4,-,11,ASSLLRYTEAF
TRBJ2-5,TRBV20-1,few,14,SASADRLARQETQY
TRBJ1-1,TRBV10-3,-,11,ASSYLQGHEAF
TRBJ2-2,TRBV20-1,-,13,SARAAGRPTGELF
TRBJ2-7,TRBV6-5,-,9,ASGDGYEQY
TRBJ1-1,TRBV7-2,many,12,ASSLGGGPTEAF
TRBJ2-5,TRBV7-2,-,11,ASHSVAGETQY
TRBJ2-7,TRBV12-3/TRBV12-4,many,11,ASRDRGLYEQY
TRBJ1-5,TRBV7-8,-,12,ASSFGGAEQPQH
TRBJ1-6,TRBV5-6,many,11,ASSAYYNSPLH
TRBJ2-7,TRBV5-1,-,13,ASSLVSTGVEEQY
TRBJ1-2,TRBV24-1,-,12,ATSEPGSNYGYT
TRBJ2-7,TRBV3-1,few,11,ASSQDLRYEQY
TRBJ2-5,TRBV11-2,few,13,ASSAMDGIEETQY
TRBJ2-7,TRBV6-1,-,12,ASSSVRNSYEQY
TRBJ2-2,TRBV24-1,few,10,ATKENTGELF
TRBJ1-5,TRBV19,-,7,ASSIPQH
TRBJ1-5,TRBV24-1,-,14,ATSDFSGASNQPQH
TRBJ2-2,TRBV7-9,-,12,ASRGDLDTGELF
TRBJ1-5,TRBV2,many,13,ASSPKGLGNQPQH
TRBJ2-6,TRBV10-3,-,14,AIRDSLLPGANVLT
TRBJ2-2,TRBV7-9,-,14,ASSSRDRAGTGELF
TRBJ1-4,TRBV4-1,-,13,ASSQDKGGGEKLF
TRBJ2-7,TRBV29-1,many,13,SVGGTGFSYYEQY
TRBJ2-7,TRBV20-1,-,10,SAHWTSNEQY
TRBJ1-2,TRBV7-6,many,12,ASSPGGAGAGYT
TRBJ2-3,TRBV11-2,few,12,ASSQDARGLTQY
TRBJ2-7,TRBV29-1,many,9,SVGVMSEQY
TRBJ2-7,TRBV13,-,10,ASSRTGLEQY
TRBJ1-5,TRBV11-1,once,13,ASSLVAPNAQPQH
TRBJ2-5,TRBV20-1,-,13,SAMGLAGVDQTQY
TRBJ1-2,TRBV10-3,many,13,AISDYVRDRYGYT
TRBJ1-2,TRBV7-9,many,12,ASSFADREDGYT
TRBJ1-2,TRBV29-1,few,12,SVGRSSVSVGYT
TRBJ1-2,TRBV3-1,few,10,ASNGGGPGYT
TRBJ1-2,TRBV7-2,-,16,ASSQPPTEPMLGYGYT
TRBJ2-7,TRBV5-1,few,14,ASSLVPGQGNYEQY
TRBJ1-2,TRBV2,few,11,ASRVRTDYGYT
TRBJ2-5,TRBV7-2,-,12,ASSTGGIQETQY
TRBJ1-1,TRBV5-1,few,13,ASSPLRAGSTEAF
TRBJ2-7,TRBV13,once,14,ASSASGLAGTYEQY
TRBJ1-1,TRBV6-5,-,13,ASSTPTGSPTEAF
TRBJ1-2,TRBV20-1,many,12,SARDDRRDYGYT
TRBJ1-4,TRBV9,-,11,ASRGTGVEKLF
TRBJ2-7,TRBV6-2/TRBV6-3,many,12,ASTLAGGTYEQY
TRBJ2-5,TRBV20-1,many,10,SARNSQETQY
TRBJ2-5,TRBV5-4,-,14,ASSLSTTVSGETQY
TRBJ2-5,TRBV20-1,-,15,SAGMPGLAGGGETQY
TRBJ2-7,TRBV7-8,many,13,ASSSRASGGGEQY
TRBJ2-7,TRBV9,-,11,ASSVGQVGEQY
TRBJ1-2,TRBV24-1,few,12,ATSEARVDYGYT
TRBJ1-1,TRBV10-2,many,17,ASRTGTGGVFLRDTEAF